The TCR beta chain under discussion was sequenced for a study of blood T cell repertoires in COVID-19 (dated by TCRdb to the early 2020s). At the level of the whole study: Collaborator samples came from the United States, Italy and Spain and covered acute and convalescent phases of COVID-19. The prospective study material was composed of cDNA or gDNA derived from T cells, B-cell-depleted T cells, or PBMCs. The dataset comprised deeply sampled blood TCRbeta repertoires from subjects exposed to, actively infected with, or recovered from COVID-19. A freely available public database, intended as a resource for researchers studying the immune response to SARS-CoV-2, is where the repertoires were released. The samples were drawn from the first 160 participants of the ongoing ImmuneRACE study and from some 1,300 subjects provided by 6 global collaborators. Nearly every sample came with metadata listing a de-identified subject ID, COVID-19 status, age in years and sex. HLA class I and class II types, where available, came from metadata supplied by the sample provider rather than from assay-based typing. General study outcomes and caveats: How much clinical and demographic metadata was included differed by source and by participant, and the metadata was provided uncurated.

TCRbeta CDR3 regions were amplified from genomic DNA by means of the immunoSEQ Assay, a bias-controlled multiplex PCR. On the authors' methods: Nucleated cell counts per sample were estimated from amplification of reference gene primers within the assay. Sequence reads were collapsed and filtered to measure the absolute abundance of every unique TCRbeta CDR3 rearrangement. For each sample, productive Simpson clonality was calculated by taking the square root of Simpson's diversity index across productive rearrangements. Held by TCRdb, this immuneACCESS table contains in-frame sequences only and omits some clones. Under half of the omission traces to an unresolved V gene where checked; the cause of the rest is unknown. The V and J calls and the clone size are those of that table, but D and trimming were determined from the DNA. The sample contains 250,000 to 300,000 clones, around four fifths of them found a single time. Of the sample, around 4.1% falls within the top ten clones.

Inclusive of the bounding cysteine and phenylalanine, the CDR3 is 15 residues long. The read is trimmed to its CDR3 DNA, 45 bases read in frame from base 1. The junction shows trimming of 7 bases on V and 8 bases on J, and the gene matches do not reach 8 bases of it. From the germline V gene (reference sequence), CDR1 is LGHDT and CDR2 is YNNKEL. With regard to this clone: The antigen it recognizes is unknown. The sample holds no much larger clone one base away, and base qualities are not on file.

In the prospective study, participants were 18 to 89 years old, resided in about two dozen geographic areas of the United States, and were enrolled through a virtual design. In the prospective study, cohorts were assigned on the basis of participant-reported clinical history obtained from a screening survey and a study questionnaire. Each participant in the prospective study had whole blood, serum and a nasopharyngeal or oropharyngeal swab collected by mobile phlebotomists. Participants in the prospective study had the option to provide additional blood draws and questionnaires over an approximately 2-month period. Before DNA extraction, prospective study blood samples were shipped either frozen or at room temperature.

Recombination connected TRBV3-1 (or the pseudogene TRBV3-2) to TRBJ1-4; 12 of the junction bases match TRBD1. The receptor was derived from a man aged 25-40 years with acute COVID-19. Sequencing was carried out using PBMCs or T cells enriched from blood (not recorded which). The nucleotide sequence reads as follows: TGTGCCAGCAAGGACACCGGGACAGGGGGCGAAAAACTGTTTTTT. This codes for CASKDTGTGGEKLFF.